The 30 T cell receptor beta chains reported below all come from one sample, sequenced in a study of blood T cell repertoires in COVID-19 (dated by TCRdb to the early 2020s). Library creation used the immunoSEQ multiplex PCR assay. TCRdb holds this immuneACCESS table with in-frame rearrangements only. Some clones are missing; in checked studies, unresolved V genes explain under half, and the rest has no known cause. Present in this sample are about 340,000 clones, about 90% of which were seen just once. The top ten hold less than 3.5% of the sample. Sample: peripheral blood. These receptors were collected from a woman under 30 who had recovered from COVID-19.

The J gene is TRBJ2-7, the V gene TRBV10-3; TRBD2 might be the D (5 bases). Germline V gives CDR1 ENHRY, CDR2 SYGVKD. V was shortened by 3 bases and J by 7 bases, with 10 bases between the two germline ends. CDR3 length: 12 residues. In DNA, the CDR3 is TGTGCCATCAGTGAACCCTCGGGGGAGCAGTACGTC. Encoded protein: CAISEPSGEQYV.

This clone was counted a single time. The chain joins TRBV18 to TRBJ2-5; 11 nucleotides agree with TRBD2. Unmatched junction bases numbered 8, after V lost 3 bases and J lost 2 bases. The CDR3 loop spans 17 amino acids. Germline CDR1 is KGHSH and CDR2 is LQKENI. This chain's CDR3 is CASSPATSGSRQETQYF. DNA of the CDR3: TGTGCCAGCTCACCGGCCACTAGCGGGAGTCGACAAGAGACCCAGTACTTC.

The chain recombines TRBV6-5 with TRBJ2-1; 7 bases line up with TRBD2. CDR3 length equals 15 residues. Germline assignment: CDR1 MNHEY and CDR2 SVGAGI. Trimming at V came to 9 bases and at J to 8 bases, leaving 16 bases not matched to a gene. CDR3 sequence (DNA): TGTGCCAGTTCGACAAGCTCCGGGGGGTGGGATGAGCAGTTCTTC. This translates into CASSTSSGGWDEQFF.

This clone was seen just once. V is TRBV10-2 and J is TRBJ2-1; TRBD2 agrees at 9 bases. V was clipped by 2 bases and J by 3 bases; unmatched bases: 8. CDR1 and CDR2 (germline): WSHSY, SAAADI. This CDR3 is 17 amino acids long. The CDR3 DNA reads as TGCGCCAGCAGTGAGACCATAGCGGGAGTGGTCTACAATGAGCAGTTCTTC. Amino acid sequence: CASSETIAGVVYNEQFF.

The gene calls are TRBV3-1 (or the pseudogene TRBV3-2) and TRBJ2-3; D might be TRBD2 (5 bases). The CDR3 is 15 amino acids. Germline CDR1 and CDR2: LGHDT and YNNKEL (reference sequence). V gave up 5 bases and J gave up 1 base, with 13 bases separating them. The CDR3 DNA follows: TGTGCCAGCAGCGGAAGGAGGCCCCGCACAGATACGCAGTATTTT. Translated, it gives CASSGRRPRTDTQYF.

The CDR3 region has the DNA TGCAGCGTTGGGACAATCTACAATGAGCAGTTCTTC. It encodes CSVGTIYNEQFF. The rearrangement joins TRBV29-1 to TRBJ2-1, with a tentative D call TRBD1 (5 bases). V was pared by 4 bases and J by 3 bases, with 7 bases between. The germline V gene encodes CDR1 SQVTM and CDR2 ANQGSEA. This CDR3 is 12 amino acids long.

In DNA form, the CDR3 reads TGTGCCAGTAGTATAGTCTTCGGAGGGGAAGCTTTCTTT. This translates into CASSIVFGGEAFF. The chain uses TRBV19 and TRBJ1-1; D not resolved. V lost 1 base and J lost 8, with 11 bases in between. Germline-derived CDR1 and CDR2 are LNHDA and SQIVND (reference sequence). The CDR3 length is 13 residues.

This clone was observed a few times. The V and J genes are TRBV6-2 or TRBV6-3 and TRBJ2-3, with 12 positions matching TRBD2. CDR1 and CDR2 (germline): MNHEY, SVGEGT. Germline trimming cut 2 bases from V and 0 bases from J; bases unmatched to any gene: 6. The CDR3 covers 18 residues. Here the CDR3 DNA reads TGTGCCAGCAGTTACAGACTAGCGGGAGAAAGTAGCACAGATACGCAGTATTTT. Protein product: CASSYRLAGESSTDTQYF.

The V and J genes are TRBV5-4 and TRBJ2-1, with 7 bases identical to TRBD1. CDR3 length: 14 amino acids. Germline V lookup: CDR1 SGHNT, CDR2 YYREEE (reference sequence). The V gene end was trimmed by 3 bases and the J gene end by 3 bases; junction bases not matched to a gene: 3. The chain's CDR3 is CASSYPGGYNEQFF. Written as DNA, the CDR3 is TGTGCCAGCAGCTACCCAGGGGGCTACAATGAGCAGTTCTTC.

The gene calls are TRBV7-9 and TRBJ1-4; D might be TRBD1 (5 bases). The germline V gene has CDR1 SEHNR and CDR2 FQNEAQ (reference sequence). This CDR3 has 14 amino acids. Trimming took off 5 bases at V and 8 bases at J, with 15 bases between the two ends. The CDR3 here is CASSLSQGGEKLFF. CDR3 sequence (DNA): TGTGCCAGCAGCCTTAGCCAGGGAGGAGAAAAACTGTTTTTT.

The CDR3 spells CASTLTGGERQPQHF. Written as DNA, the CDR3 is TGTGCCAGCACCCTCACAGGGGGTGAGCGTCAGCCCCAGCATTTT. V usage is TRBV5-8 and J usage is TRBJ1-5; 8 bases match TRBD1. V lost 6 bases to trimming and J lost 6 bases; unmatched junction nucleotides: 11. The CDR3 is made up of 15 amino acids. CDR1 and CDR2 from the germline V gene are SGHTS and YDEGEE.

V and J are TRBV2 and TRBJ2-3; 12 positions agree with TRBD2. CDR1 and CDR2 (germline): SNHLY, FYNNEI. V shed 10 bases, J shed 4 bases, and the junction held 6 bases outside the gene matches. The CDR3 sequence is 14 residues long. The CDR3 protein is CAIRLAGAPDTQYF. Written as DNA, the CDR3 is TGTGCCATTCGACTAGCGGGAGCCCCAGATACGCAGTATTTT.

The genes are TRBV5-1 and TRBJ2-1, with 7 bases fitting TRBD1. The CDR3 is 16 residues long. V was pared by 2 bases and J by 7 bases, with 12 bases of the junction left unmatched. Germline V lookup: CDR1 SGHRS, CDR2 YFSETQ. The CDR3 region is CASSFLRDSTPNEQFF. CDR3 bases: TGCGCCAGCAGCTTCCTCCGGGACAGTACGCCAAATGAGCAGTTCTTC. The variable domain in full, with the rest retrieved from reference TRBV5-1 and TRBJ2-1, is KAGVTQTPRYLIKTRGQQVTLSCSPISGHRSVSWYQQTPGQGLQFLFEYFSETQRNKGNFPGRFSGRQFSNSRSEMNVSTLELGDSALYLCASSFLRDSTPNEQFFGPGTRLTVL.

This clone was seen a single time. This chain connects TRBV7-2 to TRBJ1-5, with 7 bases fitting TRBD1. The CDR3 loop spans 16 amino acids. V trimming: 1 base; J trimming: 3 bases; junction bases outside the gene matches: 6. Looked up from germline, CDR1 is SGHTA and CDR2 is FQGNSA. CDR3 in DNA: TGTGCCAGCAGCTTAGTACCGGGACAGTTCAATCAGCCCCAGCATTTT. This translates into CASSLVPGQFNQPQHF.

This clone was found once. The chain has TRBV10-3 and TRBJ1-1, with 7 bases matching TRBD1. This CDR3 has 14 amino acids. V trimming: 4 bases; J trimming: 4 bases; junction bases outside the gene matches: 6. Germline lookup yields CDR1 ENHRY and CDR2 SYGVKD. Here the CDR3 DNA reads TGTGCCATCAGTGGGGAGACAGGGTTCACTGAAGCTTTCTTT. It specifies CAISGETGFTEAFF.

The V call is TRBV5-8, the J call TRBJ1-3; possibly TRBD1 for D (5 bases). This CDR3 has 13 amino acids. Between the trimmed V and J ends, which lost 4 bases and 6 bases, there was a span of 11 bases. Germline-derived CDR1 and CDR2 are SGHTS and YDEGEE. In DNA, the CDR3 is TGTGCCAGCAGCCCATTGACAGTAAACACCATATATTTT. This sequence encodes CASSPLTVNTIYF.

The V call is TRBV4-1, the J call TRBJ2-5; TRBD1 matches at 9 bases. Germline CDR1 MGHRA, CDR2 YSYEKL. V lost 3 bases to trimming and J lost 6 bases; unmatched junction nucleotides: 8. The CDR3 has 15 residues. CDR3 in amino acids: CASSQTDRGGQTQYF. The CDR3, as DNA: TGCGCCAGCAGCCAGACGGACAGGGGCGGTCAGACCCAGTACTTC.

The chain couples TRBV12-5 to TRBJ1-6; 12 bases are shared with TRBD1. Per the germline V gene, CDR1 is LGHNT and CDR2 is FRNRAP. The V segment lost 4 bases and the J segment 9 bases; nucleotides outside the gene matches: 7. The CDR3 totals 16 residues. The CDR3 here is CASGWGTGGVSSPLHF. As DNA, the CDR3 is TGTGCTAGTGGTTGGGGGACAGGGGGCGTCTCTTCACCCCTCCACTTT.

The chain has TRBV3-1 (or the pseudogene TRBV3-2) and TRBJ1-2; possibly TRBD1 for D (5 bases). V was shortened by 0 bases and J by 2 bases, with 10 bases between the two germline ends. This CDR3 region has 15 residues. Germline V gene data show CDR1 as LGHDT and CDR2 as YNNKEL (reference sequence). The CDR3 region is CASSQDYRPNYGYTF. The CDR3 DNA follows: TGTGCCAGCAGCCAAGATTACAGGCCCAACTATGGCTACACCTTC.

This clone was seen only once. The CDR3, as DNA: TGTGCCAGCAGTTTAATAACGGGACAGGGGAACTATGGCTACACCTTC. Amino acids: CASSLITGQGNYGYTF. The genes are TRBV28 and TRBJ1-2; 10 bases are shared with TRBD1. Trimming at V came to 2 bases and at J to 2 bases, leaving 5 bases not matched to a gene. The germline V gene has CDR1 MDHEN and CDR2 SYDVKM. The CDR3 spans 16 residues.

This sequence joins TRBV20-1 and TRBJ1-2; 9 nucleotides align to TRBD1. Germline V lookup: CDR1 DFQATT, CDR2 SNEGSKA (reference sequence). V was clipped by 6 bases and J by 5 bases; unmatched bases: 10. CDR3 length equals 14 residues. CDR3 coding DNA: TGCAGTGCAAGTAACACGGGGACAGGGTATGGCTACACCTTC. Residues: CSASNTGTGYGYTF.

This clone has just a few counts. This chain uses TRBV19 with TRBJ2-5; 10 bases fit TRBD2. Germline CDR1 reads LNHDA; CDR2 reads SQIVND (reference sequence). Losses at the gene ends were 3 bases for V and 5 bases for J; bases not matched to a gene: 9. This CDR3 is built from 16 residues. In nucleotides, the CDR3 is TGTGCCAGTAGTATGATAGCTAGCGGGGGACCGGAGACCCAGTACTTC. It translates to CASSMIASGGPETQYF.

The chain employs TRBV6-1 and TRBJ2-7; D might be TRBD1 (6 bases). Trimming removed 2 bases at V and 3 bases at J, with 14 bases between. Germline V gives CDR1 MNHNS, CDR2 SASEGT. The CDR3 has 15 residues. Here the CDR3 DNA reads TGTGCCAGCAGTGAATTCCAGGGGACGGACTACGAGCAGTACGTC. Its protein is CASSEFQGTDYEQYV.

This clone was seen once. V gene TRBV27 combines with J gene TRBJ2-1; 12 nucleotides line up with TRBD2. Germline V CDR1 and CDR2: MNHEY, SMNVEV (reference sequence). V lost 5 bases and J lost 3; bases outside the gene matches: 2. The CDR3 is 15 residues long. CDR3 protein: CASSTTSGSYNEQFF. CDR3 DNA: TGTGCCAGCAGTACGACTAGCGGGAGCTACAATGAGCAGTTCTTC.

The gene calls are TRBV4-3 and TRBJ1-6; tentatively, D is TRBD1 (6 bases). This CDR3 has 15 amino acids. CDR1 is LGHNA and CDR2 is YSLEER in the germline V gene. Trimming shortened V by 2 bases and J by 7 bases, and 12 bases separated the two germline ends. The CDR3 DNA is TGCGCCAGCAGCCAATCCGGACAGCCCAATTCACCCCTCCACTTT. This gives the protein CASSQSGQPNSPLHF.

The gene calls are TRBV21-1 and TRBJ2-3; the table names TRBD2, a call not compared with the DNA. TRBV21-1 is a listed pseudogene. This CDR3 has 14 amino acids. Here the CDR3 DNA reads TGTGCCAGCAGGGAGGGGCTTGTTGGAAATACGCAGTATTTT. It is translated as CASREGLVGNTQYF.

This clone was seen only once. This chain connects TRBV29-1 to TRBJ2-1; possibly TRBD2 for D (5 bases). This CDR3 is 16 amino acids long. Germline V CDR1 and CDR2: SQVTM, ANQGSEA. Trimming took 6 bases from V and 0 from J, leaving 18 bases between them. The CDR3 DNA is TGCAGCGTGCATGCGGGCGAGAGATACTCCTACAATGAGCAGTTCTTC. Translating it yields CSVHAGERYSYNEQFF.

This clone occurred once. The chain has TRBV6-2 or TRBV6-3 and TRBJ2-5, with 7 bases lining up with TRBD2. CDR3 length: 14 amino acids. The ends lost 2 bases at V and 4 bases at J; junction bases unmatched: 4. Germline CDR1 reads MNHEY; CDR2 reads SVGEGT. The CDR3 sequence: CASSYVAGVETQYF. Written as DNA, the CDR3 is TGTGCCAGCAGTTACGTCGCGGGAGTAGAGACCCAGTACTTC.

The V call is TRBV5-4, the J call TRBJ1-2, with 7 bases lining up with TRBD1. Looked up from germline, CDR1 is SGHNT and CDR2 is YYREEE (reference sequence). Unmatched junction bases numbered 4, after V lost 4 bases and J lost 4 bases. The length of the CDR3 is 13 residues. The CDR3 is CASSPGQPYGYTF. The CDR3 DNA reads as TGTGCCAGCAGCCCGGGACAGCCCTATGGCTACACCTTC.

The chain joins TRBV10-3 to TRBJ2-7; 10 bases line up with TRBD2. CDR1 is ENHRY and CDR2 is SYGVKD in the germline V gene. The CDR3 loop spans 13 amino acids. The ends lost 3 bases at V and 4 bases at J; junction bases unmatched: 0. CDR3 sequence reads: CAISEAGGYEQYV. As DNA, the CDR3 is TGTGCCATCAGTGAAGCGGGAGGGTACGAGCAGTACGTC.